These 28 T cell receptor beta chains came from one sample sequenced in a study of cytomegalovirus exposure and HLA in healthy donors. Researchers ran the PCR with 60 Vbeta and 13 Jbeta primers. Sequencing used immunoSEQ multiplex PCR; TCRdb keeps in-frame clones, though not all of them. The sample lists around 150,000 clones; around 80% were seen once. The sample comprised PBMCs. The receptors were sampled from a man aged 30 to 45 in good health and CMV-seronegative.

This chain connects TRBV29-1 to TRBJ1-4, with D perhaps matching TRBD1 (5 bases). The CDR3 is 13 residues long. From germline, CDR1 is SQVTM and CDR2 ANQGSEA. V was clipped by 5 bases and J by 2 bases, with 9 bases between them. The CDR3 protein is CSVTGTTNEKLFF. CDR3 DNA: TGCAGCGTTACCGGGACTACTAATGAAAAACTGTTTTTT. Combining the CDR3 with reference TRBV29-1 and TRBJ1-4 gives the whole variable domain SAVISQKPSRDICQRGTSLTIQCQVDSQVTMMFWYRQQPGQSLTLIATANQGSEATYESGFVIDKFPISRPNLTFSTLTVSNMSPEDSSIYLCSVTGTTNEKLFFGSGTQLSVL.

V usage is TRBV9 and J usage is TRBJ1-1, with 8 nucleotides matching TRBD1. There are 14 residues in the CDR3. The germline gives CDR1 SGDLS, CDR2 YYNGEE. V dropped 5 bases and J dropped 2; count of bases not matched to a gene: 5. The CDR3 DNA reads TGTGCCAGCAGTGATACAGGGGGTAACACTGAAGCTTTCTTT. This encodes CASSDTGGNTEAFF.

This clone was counted only a few times. The chain uses TRBV5-8 and TRBJ1-5; 8 bases are shared with TRBD1. The germline CDR1 and CDR2 sequences are SGHTS and YDEGEE. The CDR3 length is 17 residues. The junction had 9 bases not matched to a gene; V was cut back by 0 bases and J by 4 bases. CDR3 loop: CASSLGDRFSPNQPQHF. CDR3 nucleotides: TGTGCCAGCAGCTTGGGGGACAGGTTCTCGCCAAATCAGCCCCAGCATTTT.

CDR3 sequence reads: CASSIVLAGGYEQYF. The CDR3 nucleotides read TGTGCCAGTAGTATAGTACTAGCGGGTGGATACGAGCAGTACTTC. The V call is TRBV19, the J call TRBJ2-7, with 9 bases fitting TRBD2. Germline V gene sequence: CDR1 LNHDA, CDR2 SQIVND (reference sequence). Germline trimming cut 1 base from V and 4 bases from J; bases unmatched to any gene: 5. This CDR3 spans 15 amino acids. The full variable domain, with the rest looked up from reference TRBV19 and TRBJ2-7, is DGGITQSPKYLFRKEGQNVTLSCEQNLNHDAMYWYRQDPGQGLRLIYYSQIVNDFQKGDIAEGYSVSREKKESFPLTVTSAQKNPTAFYLCASSIVLAGGYEQYFGPGTRLTVT.

The chain recombines TRBV7-9 with TRBJ2-7; D might be TRBD2 (5 bases). Germline V lookup: CDR1 SEHNR, CDR2 FQNEAQ (reference sequence). V dropped 3 bases and J dropped 0 bases, with 12 bases sitting between them. The CDR3 covers 15 residues. DNA of the CDR3: TGTGCCAGCAGCTTGGGTGGGGAGTACTCCTACGAGCAGTACTTC. Translating it yields CASSLGGEYSYEQYF.

This rearrangement joins TRBV30 to TRBJ2-1; 13 bases agree with TRBD2. J gave up 9 bases and V 0 bases, and 11 bases lay outside the gene matches. Germline CDR1 and CDR2: GTSNPN and SVGIG (reference sequence). The CDR3 runs 17 residues. The CDR3 region has the DNA TGTGCCTGGAGTGTACGATTTAGGACTAGCGGGAGCACTGAGCAGTTCTTC. This codes for CAWSVRFRTSGSTEQFF.

With respect to this clone: The same CDR3 can be traced to other DNA sequences in this sample. This chain uses TRBV7-2 with TRBJ1-1; 7 nucleotides match TRBD1. V was clipped by 3 bases and J by 0 bases; unmatched bases: 1. The CDR3 runs to 14 residues. The germline gives CDR1 SGHTA, CDR2 FQGNSA. The DNA of the CDR3 is TGTGCCAGCAGCTTGGGACAGATGAACACTGAAGCTTTCTTT. Translation gives CASSLGQMNTEAFF.

The gene calls are TRBV6-1 and TRBJ1-6, with TRBD1 identical over 8 bases. V lost 2 bases to trimming and J lost 2 bases; unmatched junction nucleotides: 2. The V gene's germline CDR1 is MNHNS and CDR2 SASEGT. The CDR3 runs 16 residues. The CDR3 spells CASSEQGATYNSPLHF. DNA of the CDR3: TGTGCCAGCAGTGAACAGGGGGCCACCTATAATTCACCCCTCCACTTT.

Here the CDR3 DNA reads TGTGCCAGCAGTGAAGCTCAGGCAGGGCCTTTTCTGGGAAACACCATATATTTT. It yields the protein CASSEAQAGPFLGNTIYF. The rearrangement joins TRBV6-1 to TRBJ1-3; TRBD1 is a possible D gene (5 bases). The V gene lost 0 bases and the J gene lost 4 bases, with 19 bases spanning the gap. The CDR3 totals 18 residues. Germline assignment: CDR1 MNHNS and CDR2 SASEGT.

This clone was seen a few times. The V gene is TRBV28, the J gene TRBJ2-7; 9 bases map to TRBD1. The CDR3 extends over 15 amino acids. The trim removed 6 bases at V and 6 bases at J, leaving 12 bases unmatched. The germline CDR1 and CDR2 sequences are MDHEN and SYDVKM. The CDR3 DNA reads TGTGCCAGCAGGACCGGGACAGGGCATCTTACCGAGCAGTACTTC. Protein product: CASRTGTGHLTEQYF.

The rearrangement links TRBV18 to TRBJ1-2, with D unclear. V was cut by 0 bases and J by 1 base, with 12 bases left in between. Germline loops: CDR1 KGHSH, CDR2 LQKENI. This CDR3 spans 16 amino acids. CDR3 in amino acids: CASSPPRGESNYGYTF. In DNA, the CDR3 is TGTGCCAGCTCACCACCGCGAGGCGAGAGTAACTATGGCTACACCTTC.

The V call is TRBV7-9, the J call TRBJ2-4, with TRBD1 matching over 8 bases. CDR1 is SEHNR and CDR2 is FQNEAQ in the germline V gene (reference sequence). V was clipped by 4 bases and J by 1 base; unmatched bases: 3. The CDR3 is 15 amino acids. The CDR3 region has the DNA TGTGCCAGCAGCTCGGACAGGGTTGCCAAAAACATTCAGTACTTC. It yields the protein CASSSDRVAKNIQYF.

This clone was counted between two and nine times. The rearrangement uses TRBV23-1 and TRBJ1-1; a weak D match, TRBD1 (6 bases). TRBV23-1 is an ORF, and what it does is uncertain. The CDR3 covers 14 residues. The V end was cut by 2 bases, the J end by 6 bases, with 13 bases between. The chain's CDR3 is CASSQVFRGSEAFF. The CDR3 coding sequence is TGCGCCAGCAGTCAAGTTTTCAGGGGCTCTGAAGCTTTCTTT.

This clone was observed a single time. The CDR3 spells CASGRDRLSEAFF. DNA for the CDR3: TGTGCCAGCGGCCGGGACAGGCTAAGTGAAGCTTTCTTT. The V and J genes are TRBV6-5 and TRBJ1-1; 8 bases agree with TRBD1. Germline values: CDR1 MNHEY, CDR2 SVGAGI. The V gene end was trimmed by 8 bases and the J gene end by 7 bases; junction bases not matched to a gene: 9. CDR3 size: 13 residues.

This sequence joins TRBV19 and TRBJ1-2; no clear D. The CDR3 has 15 amino acids. From germline, CDR1 is LNHDA and CDR2 SQIVND (reference sequence). The germline V and J ends were trimmed by 9 bases and 2 bases, with 19 bases remaining between them. CDR3 coding DNA: TGTGCCAGGACCACGGGAGAAAGGCCCAACTATGGCTACACCTTC. This codes for CARTTGERPNYGYTF.

This clone has a handful of counts. The rearrangement links TRBV5-1 to TRBJ2-7; D unclear. The CDR3 covers 13 residues. In germline, CDR1 is SGHRS, CDR2 YFSETQ. The V gene lost 0 bases and the J gene lost 3 bases, with 7 bases spanning the gap. Written as DNA, the CDR3 is TGCGCCAGCAGCTTGGGGCCGGGCTACGAGCAGTACTTC. Its translation: CASSLGPGYEQYF.

The gene calls are TRBV28 and TRBJ2-1, with 11 bases identical to TRBD2. The CDR3 is 15 residues long. Germline trimming cut 6 bases from V and 5 bases from J; bases unmatched to any gene: 6. Germline loops: CDR1 MDHEN, CDR2 SYDVKM. DNA for the CDR3: TGTGCCAGCAGCAATCCGGGACTAGCGGACAATGAGCAGTTCTTC. It specifies CASSNPGLADNEQFF.

This clone was picked up many times. An end of the junction does not agree with germline; a read error may underlie this. The chain employs TRBV19 and TRBJ1-5; D gene unclear. Germline values: CDR1 LNHDA, CDR2 SQIVND (reference sequence). This CDR3 has 12 amino acids. In nucleotides, the CDR3 is TGTGCCAGTAGTTCCCCCCCGGCGGCCCGGGATTTT. Translating it yields CASSSPPAARDF.

There are a few counts of this clone. The V call is TRBV6-4, the J call TRBJ2-1, with 8 bases aligning to TRBD2. The CDR3 is 16 residues long. CDR1 MRHNA and CDR2 SNTAGT come from the germline V gene. V lost 3 bases and J lost 8; bases outside the gene matches: 12. CDR3 protein: CASSEFGSGRGDEQFF. CDR3 coding DNA: TGTGCCAGCAGTGAGTTTGGAAGCGGGAGAGGGGATGAGCAGTTCTTC.

This rearrangement joins TRBV9 to TRBJ2-3; D call uncertain. CDR1 and CDR2 (germline): SGDLS, YYNGEE. V was pared by 0 bases and J by 2 bases, with 7 bases between. The CDR3 length is 14 residues. The CDR3 nucleotides read TGTGCCAGCAGCGTAGGAGGAGTCACAGATACGCAGTATTTT. Translating gives CASSVGGVTDTQYF.

J is TRBJ1-6 and V is TRBV28, with 8 bases that match TRBD1. Germline assignment: CDR1 MDHEN and CDR2 SYDVKM. V lost 6 bases, J lost 10 bases, and 2 bases stayed unmatched. This CDR3 is 12 amino acids long. The CDR3 reads CASRTGESPLHF. As DNA, the CDR3 is TGTGCCAGCAGGACAGGGGAATCACCCCTCCACTTT.

This clone was detected only once. The chain is built from TRBV5-1 and TRBJ2-2, with D possibly matching TRBD1 (5 bases). Germline CDR1 reads SGHRS; CDR2 reads YFSETQ. The CDR3 is 18 residues long. V lost 1 base and J 0 bases, leaving 16 bases between the germline ends. This CDR3 is CASSLPRTGRANTGELFF. In nucleotides, the CDR3 is TGCGCCAGCAGCTTGCCTCGTACAGGACGCGCGAACACCGGGGAGCTGTTTTTT.

This clone showed up just a few times. This chain joins TRBV5-6 and TRBJ2-5; the match to TRBD2 covers 9 bases. Germline CDR1 and CDR2: SGHDT and YYEEEE. Trimming removed 1 base from V and 2 bases from J; junction bases left unmatched: 6. The CDR3 spans 16 residues. The CDR3 sequence: CASSLKSGGHQETQYF. CDR3 nucleotide sequence: TGTGCCAGCAGCTTGAAGAGCGGGGGGCATCAAGAGACCCAGTACTTC.

The CDR3 DNA reads as TGTGCCATCAGTGACCCCGGGGGTGGCTACACCTTC. This encodes CAISDPGGGYTF. The chain combines TRBV10-3 with TRBJ1-2; tentatively, D is TRBD1 (5 bases). Trimming removed 3 bases from V and 7 bases from J, with 9 bases in between. This CDR3 has 12 amino acids. Germline loops: CDR1 ENHRY, CDR2 SYGVKD.

This clone was counted a few times. CDR3 in amino acids: CASSPQGGSNQPQHF. CDR3 bases: TGTGCCAGCAGTCCACAGGGGGGCAGCAATCAGCCCCAGCATTTT. The chain joins TRBV5-5 to TRBJ1-5, with TRBD1 matching over 8 bases. CDR1 and CDR2 from the germline V gene are SGHKS and YYEKEE (reference sequence). CDR3 length equals 15 residues. V dropped 5 bases and J dropped 1; count of bases not matched to a gene: 5. The full variable domain, completed using reference TRBV5-5 and TRBJ1-5, is DAGVTQSPTHLIKTRGQQVTLRCSPISGHKSVSWYQQVLGQGPQFIFQYYEKEERGRGNFPDRFSARQFPNYSSELNVNALLLGDSALYLCASSPQGGSNQPQHFGDGTRLSIL.

This chain uses TRBV27 with TRBJ2-3; 10 bases are a match to TRBD2. The CDR3 sequence is 15 residues long. The junction had 6 bases not matched to a gene; V was cut back by 7 bases and J by 2 bases. Germline V gives CDR1 MNHEY, CDR2 SMNVEV (reference sequence). CDR3 region: CASTTTSGDTDTQYF. DNA for the CDR3: TGTGCCAGCACTACTACTAGCGGGGACACAGATACGCAGTATTTT.

The V call is TRBV19, the J call TRBJ1-1; maybe TRBD1 (5 bases). From germline, CDR1 is LNHDA and CDR2 SQIVND (reference sequence). V lost 7 bases, J lost 10 bases, and 25 bases lay in between. CDR3 length equals 15 residues. The CDR3 DNA follows: TGTGCCAGTAACCAACCACAGGTGGTGGGTGGCGGAGCTTTCTTT. Its protein is CASNQPQVVGGGAFF.

This clone was seen just once. V usage is TRBV12-5 and J usage is TRBJ2-1; the match to TRBD2 covers 12 bases. The CDR3 runs to 15 residues. Germline V gene data show CDR1 as LGHNT and CDR2 as FRNRAP. With 1 base clipped from V and 8 bases from J, the junction kept 3 bases outside the gene matches. CDR3: CASGLGTSGAYEQFF. DNA of the CDR3: TGTGCTAGTGGTTTGGGGACTAGCGGGGCCTATGAGCAGTTCTTC.